This is a list of T cell receptor beta chains from one sample in a study of blood T cell repertoires in COVID-19. TCRdb's copy holds only in-frame clones and misses some; the assay was immunoSEQ multiplex PCR. The data show 150,000 to 200,000 clones, with under 95% seen just once and 2% to 3% held by the top ten. The source material was peripheral blood. Source of these receptors: a man between 18 and 35 years old with acute or convalescent COVID-19. The CDR3 runs from the conserved cysteine through the conserved F or W. Each record gives: J gene, clone size, V gene, CDR3 protein. Size is stated for part of the rows, as once, few or many counts, or as a class when the clone is expanded.

>TRBJ2-3|.|TRBV5-4
CASSLWDRETDTQYF
>TRBJ1-1|.|TRBV5-1
CASSLTGRGTEAFF
>TRBJ1-6|.|TRBV6-5
CASSPTGPGGPPLHF
>TRBJ2-1|once|TRBV19
CASTPGLAGLNNEQFF
>TRBJ1-2|.|TRBV29-1
CSVEDLSRQLSGYTF
>TRBJ2-3|.|TRBV30
CAWSVASGRADTQYF
>TRBJ2-1|.|TRBV7-7
CASSLGTGALYNEQFF
>TRBJ1-2|.|TRBV19
CASSIARDYGYTF
>TRBJ2-2|.|TRBV28
CASSSRDSYTGELFF
>TRBJ1-2|.|TRBV6-5
CASRDRQGSGGYTF
>TRBJ2-5|once|TRBV4-1
CASSLRLAEETQYF
>TRBJ2-7|.|TRBV6-2/TRBV6-3
CASSYSGGDYEQYF
>TRBJ1-6|few|TRBV4-1
CASSQDRYNSPLHF
>TRBJ1-4|few|TRBV27
CASSLLTNEKLFF
>TRBJ1-1|.|TRBV18
CASSPLTGERVMNTEAFF
>TRBJ1-6|.|TRBV11-2
CASSSAGTANSPLHF
>TRBJ2-1|.|TRBV11-3
CASSPPLAGGTYNEQFF
>TRBJ1-3|.|TRBV7-8
CASSLDWNTIYF
>TRBJ2-5|.|TRBV19
CASSIGWGPETQYF
>TRBJ1-1|once|TRBV18
CASSLGRAGNTEAFF
>TRBJ1-2|.|TRBV12-3/TRBV12-4
CASSLGTVYGYTF
>TRBJ2-2|once|TRBV9
CASSVSPRSTGELFF
>TRBJ2-1|.|TRBV2
CASTKRLAGGHVSYNEQFF
>TRBJ2-5|.|TRBV7-9
CASSFASGRTTQYF
>TRBJ2-7|.|TRBV5-6
CASSLEGQGAKEQYF
>TRBJ2-1|.|TRBV5-1
CASSPDAGRAYNEQFF
>TRBJ2-1|.|TRBV7-2
CASSILPNEQFF
>TRBJ1-5|.|TRBV6-5
CASSSQGSQPQHF
>TRBJ2-5|.|TRBV2
CASSEKTLGTQYF